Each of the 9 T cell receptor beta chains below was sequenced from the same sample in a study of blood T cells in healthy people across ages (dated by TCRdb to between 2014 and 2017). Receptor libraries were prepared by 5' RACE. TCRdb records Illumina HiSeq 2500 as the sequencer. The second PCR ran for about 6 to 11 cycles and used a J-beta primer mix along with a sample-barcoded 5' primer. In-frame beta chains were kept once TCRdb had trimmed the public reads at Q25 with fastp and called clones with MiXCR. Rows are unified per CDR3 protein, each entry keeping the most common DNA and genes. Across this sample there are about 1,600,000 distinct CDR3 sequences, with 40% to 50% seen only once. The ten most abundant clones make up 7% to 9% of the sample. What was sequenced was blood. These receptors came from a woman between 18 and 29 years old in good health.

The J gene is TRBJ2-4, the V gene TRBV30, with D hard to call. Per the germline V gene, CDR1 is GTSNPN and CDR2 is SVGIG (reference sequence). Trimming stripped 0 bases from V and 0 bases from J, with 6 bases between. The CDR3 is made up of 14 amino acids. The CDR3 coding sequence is TGTGCCTGGAGTGTCCCCGGAGCCAAAAACATTCAGTACTTC. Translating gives CAWSVPGAKNIQYF.

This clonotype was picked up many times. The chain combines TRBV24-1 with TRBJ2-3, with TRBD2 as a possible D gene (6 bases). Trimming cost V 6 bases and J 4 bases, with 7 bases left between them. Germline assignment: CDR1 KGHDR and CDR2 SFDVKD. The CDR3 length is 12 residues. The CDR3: CATSWGADTQYF. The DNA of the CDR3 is TGTGCCACCAGTTGGGGGGCAGATACGCAGTATTTT.

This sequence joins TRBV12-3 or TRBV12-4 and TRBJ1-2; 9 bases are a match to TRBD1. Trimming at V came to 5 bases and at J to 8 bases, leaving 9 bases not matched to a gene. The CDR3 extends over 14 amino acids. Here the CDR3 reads CASSPGGQGLGYTF. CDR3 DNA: TGTGCCAGCAGTCCAGGCGGACAGGGGCTGGGCTACACCTTC.

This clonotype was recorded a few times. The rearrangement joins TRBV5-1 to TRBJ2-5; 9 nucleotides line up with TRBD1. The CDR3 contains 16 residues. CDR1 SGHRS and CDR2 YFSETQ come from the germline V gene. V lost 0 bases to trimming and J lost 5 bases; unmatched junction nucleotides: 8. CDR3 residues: CASSLVGQGGMETQYF. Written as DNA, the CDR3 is TGCGCCAGCAGCTTGGTGGGACAGGGAGGCATGGAGACCCAGTACTTC.

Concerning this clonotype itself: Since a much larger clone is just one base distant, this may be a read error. CDR3 sequence: CASSSGTSDNEQYF. CDR3 bases: TGTGCCAGCAGCTCCGGGACTAGCGACAATGAGCAGTACTTC. The chain couples TRBV11-2 to TRBJ2-5, with 10 nucleotides matching TRBD2. Per the germline V gene, CDR1 is SGHAT and CDR2 is FQNNGV. V dropped 4 bases and J dropped 11; count of bases not matched to a gene: 10. The CDR3 totals 14 residues.

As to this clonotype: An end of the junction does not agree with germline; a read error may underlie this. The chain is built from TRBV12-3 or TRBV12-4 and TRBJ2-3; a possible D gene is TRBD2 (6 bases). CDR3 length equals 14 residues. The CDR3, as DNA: TGTGCCTGCAGCCCGGGACTGGGAGCAGATACGCAGTATTTT. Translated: CACSPGLGADTQYF.

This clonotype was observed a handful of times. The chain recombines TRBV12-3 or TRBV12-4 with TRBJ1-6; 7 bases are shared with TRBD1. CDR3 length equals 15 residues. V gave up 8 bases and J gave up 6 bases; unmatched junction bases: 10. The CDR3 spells CASRRARDSNSPLHF. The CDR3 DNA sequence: TGTGCCAGCCGACGCGCGCGGGACAGTAATTCACCCCTCCACTTT.

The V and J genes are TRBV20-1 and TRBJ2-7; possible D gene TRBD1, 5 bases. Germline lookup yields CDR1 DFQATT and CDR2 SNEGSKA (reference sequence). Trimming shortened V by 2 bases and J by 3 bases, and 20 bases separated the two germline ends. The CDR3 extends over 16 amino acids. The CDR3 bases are TGCAGTGCTAGACCTAGTACAGGTGGACCCAACTACGAGCAGTACTTC. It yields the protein CSARPSTGGPNYEQYF.

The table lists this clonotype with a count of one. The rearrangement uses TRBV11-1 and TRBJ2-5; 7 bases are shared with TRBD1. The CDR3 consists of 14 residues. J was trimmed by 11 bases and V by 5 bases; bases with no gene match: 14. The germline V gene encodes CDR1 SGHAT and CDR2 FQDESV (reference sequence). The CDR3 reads CASSPELGGLEQYF. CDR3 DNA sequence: TGTGCCAGCAGCCCAGAGTTAGGGGGCCTTGAGCAGTACTTC.